This T cell receptor beta chain was recovered during a study of cytomegalovirus exposure and HLA in healthy donors. General study results and limits: A later analysis found first-cohort TCR clusters tended to co-occur in the 90 to 150 validation repertoires. As was reported, the classifier diagnosed cytomegalovirus status with high specificity and sensitivity. Investigators reported 150 to 200 TCR beta chains as tied to cytomegalovirus.

The protocol was immunoSEQ multiplex PCR, while the TCRdb copy is restricted to in-frame clones and leaves out a portion. The sample has 350,000 or so clones, just over 85% seen once. A remark on this clone: Its specificity is not known.

These donors were members of the approximately 110-subject validation cohort, a group separate from the roughly 670-subject first cohort. The TCR originated in a woman aged 18-30 years in good health and CMV-seronegative. The specimen sequenced was PBMCs.

The CDR3 reads CATSGTGTDTQYF. The CDR3 coding sequence is TGTGCCACCAGCGGGACAGGGACAGATACGCAGTATTTT. The genes are TRBV15 and TRBJ2-3; 9 bases are shared with TRBD1. The J segment lost 3 bases and the V segment lost 5 bases, leaving 0 bases of the junction unmatched. CDR3 length: 13 amino acids. Germline lookup yields CDR1 LNHNV and CDR2 YYDKDF (reference sequence).